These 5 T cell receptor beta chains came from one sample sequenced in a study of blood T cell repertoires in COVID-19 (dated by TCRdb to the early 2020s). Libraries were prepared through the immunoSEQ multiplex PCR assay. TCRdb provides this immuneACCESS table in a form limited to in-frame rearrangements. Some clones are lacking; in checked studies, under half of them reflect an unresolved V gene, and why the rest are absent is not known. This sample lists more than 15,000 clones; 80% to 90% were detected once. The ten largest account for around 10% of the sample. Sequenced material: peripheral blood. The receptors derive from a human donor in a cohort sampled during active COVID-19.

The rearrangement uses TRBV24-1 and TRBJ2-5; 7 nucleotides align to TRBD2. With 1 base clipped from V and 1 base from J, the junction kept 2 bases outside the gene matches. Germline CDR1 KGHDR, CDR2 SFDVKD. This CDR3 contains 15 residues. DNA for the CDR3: TGTGCCACCAGTGATTTCTCGGGAGGCCAAGAGACCCAGTACTTC. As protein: CATSDFSGGQETQYF.

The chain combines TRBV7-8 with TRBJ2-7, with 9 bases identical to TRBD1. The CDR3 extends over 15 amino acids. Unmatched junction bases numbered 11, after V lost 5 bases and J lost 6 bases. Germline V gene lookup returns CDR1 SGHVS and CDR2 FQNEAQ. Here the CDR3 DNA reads TGTGCCAGCAGCCCCAGGGACGGACAGGGGACCGAGCAGTACTTC. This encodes CASSPRDGQGTEQYF.

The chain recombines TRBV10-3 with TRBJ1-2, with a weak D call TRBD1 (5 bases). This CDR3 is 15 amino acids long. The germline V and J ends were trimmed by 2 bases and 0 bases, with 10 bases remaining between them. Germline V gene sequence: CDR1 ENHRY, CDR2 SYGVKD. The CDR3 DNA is TGTGCCATCAGTGAGACAGGCACCTCTAACTATGGCTACACCTTC. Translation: CAISETGTSNYGYTF.

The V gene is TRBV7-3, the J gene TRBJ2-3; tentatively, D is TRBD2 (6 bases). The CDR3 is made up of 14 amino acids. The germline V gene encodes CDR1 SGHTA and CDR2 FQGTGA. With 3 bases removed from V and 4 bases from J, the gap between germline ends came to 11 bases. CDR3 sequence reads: CASSFGGSADTQYF. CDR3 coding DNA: TGTGCCAGCAGCTTCGGGGGATCGGCAGATACGCAGTATTTT.

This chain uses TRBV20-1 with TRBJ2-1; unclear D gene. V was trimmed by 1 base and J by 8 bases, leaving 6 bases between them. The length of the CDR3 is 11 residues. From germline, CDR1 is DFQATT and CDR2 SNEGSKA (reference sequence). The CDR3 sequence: CSARGLDEQFF. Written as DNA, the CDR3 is TGCAGTGCTAGAGGTCTCGATGAGCAGTTCTTC.